This T cell receptor (beta chain) was sequenced during a study of cytomegalovirus exposure and HLA in healthy donors. Study-wide findings and caveats: In vitro assays verified that a few CMV-associated chains recognized CMV antigens specifically.

Repertoires were generated with immunoSEQ multiplex PCR, while TCRdb's copy carries only in-frame clones and drops some. Among under 350,000 clones listed, approximately 83% were seen once. The CDR3 is 13 residues long. Looked up from germline, CDR1 is SQVTM and CDR2 is ANQGSEA. V was pared by 7 bases and J by 4 bases, with 8 bases of the junction left unmatched. There are a few counts of this clone. Its antigen remains unknown. J is TRBJ1-2 and V is TRBV29-1, with 8 nucleotides matching TRBD1. This TCR derives from a woman aged 18-29 years in good health and CMV-seronegative. Sample: PBMCs. CDR3 DNA: TGCAGCGGCACAGGGGGGCTTGTCTATGGCTACACCTTC. Protein product: CSGTGGLVYGYTF.